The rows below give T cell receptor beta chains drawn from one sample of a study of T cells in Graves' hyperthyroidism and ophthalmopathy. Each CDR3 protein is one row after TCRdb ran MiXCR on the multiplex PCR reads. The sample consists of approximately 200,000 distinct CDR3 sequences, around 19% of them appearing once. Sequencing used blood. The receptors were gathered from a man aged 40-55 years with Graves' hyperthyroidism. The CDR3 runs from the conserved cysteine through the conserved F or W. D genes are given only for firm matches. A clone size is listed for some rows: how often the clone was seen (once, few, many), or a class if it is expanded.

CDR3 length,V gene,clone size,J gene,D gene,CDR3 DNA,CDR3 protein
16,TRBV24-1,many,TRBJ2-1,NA,TGTGCCACCAGTGACATGGGGAGGAGCTCCTACAATGAGCAGTTCTTC,CATSDMGRSSYNEQFF
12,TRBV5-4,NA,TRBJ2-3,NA,TGTGCCAGCAGAAAAGGGGGAGATACGCAGTATTTT,CASRKGGDTQYF
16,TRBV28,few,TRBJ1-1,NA,TGTGCCAGCAGTGGGGTCGGGGCCGGGACGGGAACTGAAGCTTTCTTT,CASSGVGAGTGTEAFF
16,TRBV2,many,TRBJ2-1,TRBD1,TGTGCCAGCAGCGCAACCAGGACAGGTGACCACAATGAGCAGTTCTTC,CASSATRTGDHNEQFF
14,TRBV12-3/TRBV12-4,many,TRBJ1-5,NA,TGTGCCAGCAGTTTAGGGTTGGGCAATCAGCCCCAGCATTTT,CASSLGLGNQPQHF
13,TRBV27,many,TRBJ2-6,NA,TGTGCCAGCAGCCCGACTGGGGCCAACGTCCTGACTTTC,CASSPTGANVLTF
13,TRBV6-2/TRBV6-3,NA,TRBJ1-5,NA,TGTGCCAGCAGTTTACAGCCCAATCAGCCCCAGCATTTT,CASSLQPNQPQHF
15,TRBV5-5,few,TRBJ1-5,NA,TGTGCCAGCAGCCAAAGACAGGATAGCAATCAGCCCCAGCATTTT,CASSQRQDSNQPQHF
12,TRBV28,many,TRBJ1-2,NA,TGTGCCAGCTGCTTGGACGGTTATGGCTACACCTTC,CASCLDGYGYTF
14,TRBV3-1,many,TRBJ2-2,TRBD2,TGTGCCAGCAGCCAAGGCGGGGGGGCCGGGGAGCTGTTTTTT,CASSQGGGAGELFF
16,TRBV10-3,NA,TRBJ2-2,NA,TGTGCCATCAGTGAGTCGACCAGGGTTCCCACCGGGGAGCTGTTTTTT,CAISESTRVPTGELFF
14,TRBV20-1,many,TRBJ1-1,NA,TGCAGTGCTAGAGGAATCAGGGCGGTTACTGAAGCTTTCTTT,CSARGIRAVTEAFF
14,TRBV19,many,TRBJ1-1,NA,TGTGCCAGTAGTATTCGCCTTGGGGGGACTGAAGCTTTCTTT,CASSIRLGGTEAFF
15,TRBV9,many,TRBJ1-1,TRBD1,TGTGCCAGCAGCGTAGGACGGCAGGGGGGCACTGAAGCTTTCTTT,CASSVGRQGGTEAFF
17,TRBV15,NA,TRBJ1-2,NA,TGTGCCACCAGCAGAGAGCTCCTTGGGGGGGGGGTCGTTGGCTACACCTTC,CATSRELLGGGVVGYTF
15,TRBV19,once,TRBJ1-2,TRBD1,TGTGCCAGTAGTATAGCCGGGACAGGGGGCTATGGCTACACCTTC,CASSIAGTGGYGYTF
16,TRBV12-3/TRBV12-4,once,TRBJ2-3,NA,TGTGCCAGCACCACCACAGGACTTCTTCCCACAGATACGCAGTATTTT,CASTTTGLLPTDTQYF
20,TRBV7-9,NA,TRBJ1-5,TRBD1,TGTGCCAGCAGCTTACTTCCTGGGACAGGGGTAACTCGGTCTGGTCAGCCCCAGCATTTT,CASSLLPGTGVTRSGQPQHF
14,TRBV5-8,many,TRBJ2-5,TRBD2,TGTGCCAGCAGCCGGGGAGGGGCCCCGGAGACCCAGTACTTC,CASSRGGAPETQYF
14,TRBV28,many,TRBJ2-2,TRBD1,TGTGCCAGCAGTACCTCAGGGGGTGTCGGGGAGCTGTTTTTT,CASSTSGGVGELFF
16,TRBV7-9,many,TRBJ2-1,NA,TGTGCCAGCAGCTTAGCCCGCGCGGGGCCGGGGAATGAGCAGTTCTTC,CASSLARAGPGNEQFF
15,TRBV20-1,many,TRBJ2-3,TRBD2,TGCAGTGCTAGTAACAGCGGGGGGGCAGCAGATACGCAGTATTTT,CSASNSGGAADTQYF
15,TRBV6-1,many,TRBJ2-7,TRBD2,TGTGCCAGCAGACACCAAGGGCGGGGGGCCAACGAGCAGTACTTC,CASRHQGRGANEQYF
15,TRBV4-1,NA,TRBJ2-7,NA,TGCGCCAGCAGCCAAGATAGTCAGGCCACCGGCGAGCAGTACTTC,CASSQDSQATGEQYF
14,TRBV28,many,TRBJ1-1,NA,TGTGCCAGCCAGTCGAGGGGTCAGAACACTGAAGCTTTCTTT,CASQSRGQNTEAFF
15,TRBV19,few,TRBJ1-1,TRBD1,TGTGCCAGTAGTACTCGGACAGGATCGAACACTGAAGCTTTCTTT,CASSTRTGSNTEAFF
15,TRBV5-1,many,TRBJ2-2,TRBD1,TGCGCCAGCAGAACCGGGACAGGAGACACCGGGGAGCTGTTTTTT,CASRTGTGDTGELFF
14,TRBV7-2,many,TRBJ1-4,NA,TGTGCCAGCAGCTCCAAGGGGGATTATGAAAAACTGTTTTTT,CASSSKGDYEKLFF